The 3 T cell receptor beta chains given below trace back to one sample, sequenced in a study of read filtering for tumor transcriptome and immune sequencing. This library used around 0.4 ug RNA and molecular barcoded adaptors spanning alpha/delta and beta/gamma chains. TCRdb used MiXCR to reprocess the reads, holding one entry per CDR3 protein. This sample yields around 65,000 distinct CDR3 sequences, of which roughly 18% are seen a single time; about a tenth belongs to the top ten. Sequencing was performed on a population of CD138-negative cells sorted from bone marrow. Receptor source: a donor at least 40 years old with multiple myeloma.

This clonotype was observed many times. CDR3 sequence: CASSQARTGGTEAFF. The CDR3 DNA is TGTGCCAGCAGCCAAGCCCGGACAGGGGGCACTGAAGCTTTCTTT. The rearrangement links TRBV4-2 to TRBJ1-1, with 10 bases aligning to TRBD1. The CDR3 has 15 amino acids. Unmatched junction bases numbered 3, after V lost 1 base and J lost 4 bases. Germline CDR1 is LGHNA and CDR2 is YNFKEQ.

This clonotype was picked up many times. The genes are TRBV7-3 and TRBJ2-3, with a possible D match to TRBD1 (6 bases). Germline-derived CDR1 and CDR2 are SGHTA and FQGTGA. The CDR3 is made up of 14 amino acids. Trimming cost V 3 bases and J 7 bases, with 14 bases left between them. The CDR3 nucleotides read TGTGCCAGCAGCTTCAGTAGCAGGGGAAATACGCAGTATTTT. Translated, it gives CASSFSSRGNTQYF.

With respect to this clonotype: A much larger clone is a single base away; this may be a read error. This chain joins TRBV11-2 and TRBJ2-3; D is possibly TRBD1 or TRBD2 (5 bases each). CDR1 and CDR2 (germline): SGHAT, FQNNGV. There are 16 residues in the CDR3. In DNA, the CDR3 is TGTGCCAGCAGCCCTCCCGGGGAGTGGGGCACAAATACGCAGTATTTT. Its protein product is CASSPPGEWGTNTQYF.